This T cell receptor beta chain was found in a study of CD8 T cells in ankylosing spondylitis. The study, taken as a whole, reports: In synovial fluid and blood from reactive arthritis, some motif variants were previously reported.

The V segment lost 5 bases and the J segment 6 bases; nucleotides outside the gene matches: 6. The CDR3 contains 15 residues. In its sample, this clonotype was seen many times. What it binds is unknown. TCRdb fed the 5' RACE reads into MiXCR, producing one record per CDR3 protein. The sample holds 250,000 or so distinct CDR3 sequences; 18% are singletons and the top ten take more than 25%. This clonotype was sampled from a male donor with ankylosing spondylitis or in good health (not recorded which). The V and J genes are TRBV12-3 or TRBV12-4 and TRBJ2-7, with 14 bases fitting TRBD2. Sequencing was carried out using blood, either unsorted or a sorted T cell fraction (not recorded which). CDR3 DNA: TGTGCCAGCAGTATCGGGACTAGCGGGAGTTTCGAGCAGTACTTC. This translates into CASSIGTSGSFEQYF.